Listed below are T cell receptor beta chains from one sample, sequenced in a study of T cell repertoires in cytomegalovirus infection. MiXCR, run by TCRdb on the reads, gives a single entry per CDR3 protein. The sample shows 160,000 or so distinct CDR3 sequences, roughly 18% of them seen only once. Sequencing was performed on CD8+ T cells from PBMCs. These receptors were obtained from a human donor in good health (CMV status not recorded). Some clones in this sample may be carry-over from other donors' samples. Both conserved end residues are part of each CDR3. D genes are given only for firm matches. Clone size is stated in some rows and not others, as once, few, many or a class when expanded.

>.|TRBD1|TRBJ2-1|TRBV6-2/TRBV6-3
TGTGCCAGCAGCTATCGACAGGGGCCGAGCTCCTACAATGAGCAGTTCTTC
CASSYRQGPSSYNEQFF
>few|.|TRBJ1-5|TRBV28
TGTGCCAGCAGTTTAAGGGATGCGTGGCAGCCCCAGCATTTT
CASSLRDAWQPQHF
>few|TRBD2|TRBJ2-7|TRBV7-2
TGTGCCAGCAGATTTAGCGGGAGTCTAAACGAGCAGTACTTC
CASRFSGSLNEQYF
>.|TRBD1|TRBJ2-1|TRBV7-9
TGTGCCAGCAGCCCCCAGTTTCGGGACAGAATCTACAATGAGCAGTTCTTC
CASSPQFRDRIYNEQFF
>.|TRBD1|TRBJ2-5|TRBV7-8
TGTGCCAGCAGCTCCAGAACCCGGGACAGGGGGACCGAGACCCAGTACTTC
CASSSRTRDRGTETQYF
>few|.|TRBJ2-7|TRBV7-9
TGTGCCAGCAGCTCATCCCGGGCACCGCTCTCCTACGAGCAGTACTTC
CASSSSRAPLSYEQYF
>few|TRBD2|TRBJ2-7|TRBV6-5
TGTGCCAGCAGCCCCAGCGGGACCACCTACGAGCAGTACTTC
CASSPSGTTYEQYF
>.|.|TRBJ2-7|TRBV28
TGTGCCAGCAGTACAGGGTATCACGAGCAGTACTTC
CASSTGYHEQYF
>few|TRBD1|TRBJ1-1|TRBV7-9
TGTGCCAGCAGCATCCGGGACAGGGGCCCTGAAGCTTTCTTT
CASSIRDRGPEAFF
>.|TRBD2|TRBJ2-7|TRBV7-3
TGTGCCAGCAGCATGGGACTAGGTCCCACCTACGAGCAGTACTTC
CASSMGLGPTYEQYF